This T cell receptor beta chain was recovered during a study of a mutant IDH1 vaccine in newly diagnosed glioma. Study-wide background: Patients' prior therapy spanned radiotherapy, temozolomide, or both; most underwent both.

Time point in this sample: baseline, week 1 (first vaccination visit). Documented treatment: pre-vaccination baseline after standard-of-care therapy. Each donor presented with a new WHO grade 3 or 4 astrocytoma that tested IDH1-mutant and showed ATRX loss. CDR1 is GTSNPN and CDR2 is SVGIG in the germline V gene (reference sequence). The V end was cut by 4 bases, the J end by 0 bases, with 25 bases between. This CDR3 comprises 19 residues. Method: immunoSEQ multiplex PCR; TCRdb's copy keeps in-frame clones and lacks some. This table holds about 32,000 clones, over 70% found once. General study results and limits: Vaccine-induced immune responses were detected in over 90% of patients. Changes to the top peripheral T cell clonotypes appeared unrelated to pseudoprogression.

Regarding this clone: Its antigen remains unidentified.

The sequence was obtained from a man aged 25 to 40 with glioma. The chain joins TRBV30 to TRBJ1-3; a weak D match, TRBD1 (6 bases). The source material was PBMCs, sampled from a glioma patient treated with radiotherapy, temozolomide or both. In DNA, the CDR3 is TGTGCCTGGATTCGCAACAATCCACGGGACACCTTCTCTGGAAACACCATATATTTT. Translated, it gives CAWIRNNPRDTFSGNTIYF.